A selection of T cell receptor beta chains follows, all from one sample in a study of blood T cell repertoires in COVID-19. Generated by immunoSEQ multiplex PCR, the TCRdb table keeps only in-frame clones and is missing some. This sample has 200,000 to 250,000 clones, with approximately 90% found just once. The sequencing sample was made of peripheral blood. Source of these receptors: a man in his fifties or sixties with COVID-19, enrolled during active disease. The CDR3 runs from the conserved cysteine through the conserved F or W. D genes are given only for firm matches. Rows give clone size only sometimes, using once, few, many, or a class for an expanded clone.

J gene,V gene,clone size,D gene,CDR3 length,CDR3 protein,CDR3 DNA
TRBJ2-2,TRBV11-1,-,TRBD1,15,CASSHSGQGIGELFF,TGTGCCAGCAGCCATTCGGGACAGGGCATCGGGGAGCTGTTTTTT
TRBJ2-1,TRBV28,-,-,15,CASSTGGNTYNEQFF,TGTGCCAGCAGTACTGGGGGGAACACCTACAATGAGCAGTTCTTC
TRBJ2-1,TRBV12-3/TRBV12-4,once,-,12,CASSPTSNEQFF,TGTGCCAGCAGCCCTACGTCCAATGAGCAGTTCTTC
TRBJ2-5,TRBV11-3,-,TRBD1,13,CASSSGGWETQYF,TGTGCCAGCAGCTCAGGGGGCTGGGAGACCCAGTACTTC
TRBJ1-5,TRBV18,once,TRBD1,16,CASSPQGTGSNQPQHF,TGTGCCAGCTCACCACAAGGGACAGGGAGCAATCAGCCCCAGCATTTT
TRBJ2-2,TRBV6-5,-,-,16,CASSYGTVTNTGELFF,TGTGCCAGCAGTTACGGGACTGTAACGAACACCGGGGAGCTGTTTTTT
TRBJ1-1,TRBV7-8,-,-,14,CASSRGRGNTEAFF,TGTGCCAGCAGCCGAGGGCGGGGAAACACTGAAGCTTTCTTT
TRBJ2-2,TRBV7-2,-,-,15,CASSLGQGRTGELFF,TGTGCCAGCAGCTTGGGCCAGGGGAGAACCGGGGAGCTGTTTTTT
TRBJ2-7,TRBV6-6,once,-,14,CASSYTGTLYEQYF,TGTGCCAGCAGTTACACCGGGACTCTCTACGAGCAGTACTTC
TRBJ2-5,TRBV4-2,-,TRBD2,14,CASSPGLAGAAQYF,TGTGCCAGCAGCCCGGGACTAGCCGGGGCGGCCCAGTACTTC
TRBJ2-7,TRBV29-1,-,TRBD1,13,CSVESGQGYEQYF,TGCAGCGTTGAGTCGGGACAGGGCTACGAGCAGTACTTC
TRBJ2-7,TRBV12-3/TRBV12-4,-,TRBD2,13,CASTLGGVSEQYF,TGTGCCAGCACCCTTGGGGGGGTTAGCGAGCAGTACTTC
TRBJ2-7,TRBV3-1/TRBV3-2,-,-,14,CASSQAAGTYEQYF,TGTGCCAGCAGCCAAGCAGCGGGTACCTACGAGCAGTACTTC
TRBJ2-7,TRBV11-2,-,TRBD2,14,CASSLGTSSYEQYF,TGTGCCAGCAGCTTAGGGACTAGCTCCTACGAGCAGTACTTC
TRBJ1-5,TRBV5-8,-,-,12,CASSRPTALQHF,TGTGCCAGCAGCCGGCCGACAGCACTTCAGCATTTT
TRBJ2-3,TRBV24-1,-,-,15,CATSVTGEGTDTQYF,TGTGCCACCAGTGTTACCGGGGAGGGCACAGATACGCAGTATTTT
TRBJ2-7,TRBV13,-,TRBD1,12,CASGQGSYEQYF,TGTGCCAGCGGACAGGGCTCCTACGAGCAGTACTTC
TRBJ1-4,TRBV29-1,-,-,11,CSVFSNEKLFF,TGCAGCGTTTTCAGTAATGAAAAACTGTTTTTT
TRBJ2-3,TRBV7-9,once,TRBD2,17,CASSPRTAGVGRDTQYF,TGTGCCAGCAGCCCCCGGACAGCGGGAGTAGGACGGGATACGCAGTATTTT
TRBJ2-5,TRBV5-6,once,TRBD2,18,CASSRPPGAGGHQETQYF,TGTGCCAGCAGCCGACCGCCAGGAGCGGGGGGTCACCAAGAGACCCAGTACTTC
TRBJ2-3,TRBV7-2,once,TRBD1,14,CASSLGTGEDTQYF,TGTGCCAGCAGCTTAGGGACAGGGGAAGATACGCAGTATTTT
TRBJ1-4,TRBV7-9,-,TRBD1,16,CASSFEGTGVNEKLFF,TGTGCCAGCAGTTTCGAAGGGACAGGGGTGAATGAAAAACTGTTTTTT
TRBJ1-2,TRBV7-2,-,-,13,CASSPGQTYGYTF,TGTGCCAGCAGCCCTGGACAGACCTATGGCTACACCTTC
TRBJ2-1,TRBV3-1/TRBV3-2,-,TRBD2,18,CASSHFGTSGRSYNEQFF,TGTGCCAGCAGCCATTTCGGGACTAGCGGGAGATCCTACAATGAGCAGTTCTTC
TRBJ1-5,TRBV2,-,-,14,CASSEERINQPQHF,TGTGCCAGCAGTGAAGAGCGGATCAATCAGCCCCAGCATTTT
TRBJ2-7,TRBV6-5,-,TRBD2,15,CASRAGTSGSYEQYF,TGTGCCAGCAGAGCCGGGACTAGCGGTTCCTACGAGCAGTACTTC
TRBJ2-7,TRBV19,-,-,12,CASSMHSYEQYF,TGTGCCAGTAGTATGCACAGCTACGAGCAGTACTTC
TRBJ1-2,TRBV19,-,-,16,CASSPGAGKWIYGYTF,TGTGCCAGTAGTCCGGGCGCAGGGAAGTGGATCTATGGCTACACCTTC
TRBJ1-2,TRBV7-2,-,-,14,CASSLLDSNYGYTF,TGTGCCAGCAGCCTTCTGGACAGTAACTATGGCTACACCTTC
TRBJ2-1,TRBV10-2,-,-,15,CASRERGDSNNEQFF,TGCGCCAGCAGAGAAAGGGGGGACAGTAATAATGAGCAGTTCTTC
TRBJ1-1,TRBV3-1/TRBV3-2,-,TRBD1,13,CASPGTGITEAFF,TGTGCCAGCCCCGGGACAGGGATCACTGAAGCTTTCTTT